This TCR beta chain came from a study of OX40 agonist ivuxolimab in advanced cancers. Study context: Melanoma, hepatocellular carcinoma, head and neck or renal cell cancer occurred in dose-escalation patients. A male proportion of more than 75% was recorded, with mean age approximately 56 years and range roughly 20 to 85.

The germline gives CDR1 SGHRS, CDR2 YFSETQ. V was pared by 2 bases and J by 4 bases, with 10 bases between. The CDR3 has 14 residues. TCRdb keeps only in-frame clones here, not all; method: immunoSEQ multiplex PCR. This sample has about 30,000 clones, with 75% to 90% found just once. In its sample, this clone was seen a few times. No antigen is known for it. Other DNA sequences from this sample encode an identical CDR3 as well. General study points: CD8+ T cells averaged more expanded clones than CD4+.

The V gene is TRBV5-1, the J gene TRBJ2-1, with D perhaps TRBD1 (6 bases). The origin of this receptor is an adult with an advanced solid tumor such as melanoma, head and neck, liver or kidney cancer. The source material was CD4+ or CD8+ T cells sorted from blood, sampled in a trial of the OX40 agonist ivuxolimab. In DNA, the CDR3 is TGCGCCAGCAGCTTAGGGGGAGCATACAATGAGCAGTTCTTC. The encoded protein is CASSLGGAYNEQFF.